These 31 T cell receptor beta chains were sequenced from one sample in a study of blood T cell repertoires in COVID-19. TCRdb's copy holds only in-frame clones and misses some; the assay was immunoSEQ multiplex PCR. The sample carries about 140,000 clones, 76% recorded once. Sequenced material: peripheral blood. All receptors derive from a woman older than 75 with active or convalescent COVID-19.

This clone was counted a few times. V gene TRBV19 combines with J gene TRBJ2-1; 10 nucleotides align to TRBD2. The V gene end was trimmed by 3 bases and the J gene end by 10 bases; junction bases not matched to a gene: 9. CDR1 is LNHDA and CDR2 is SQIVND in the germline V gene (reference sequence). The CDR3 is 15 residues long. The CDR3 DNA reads TGTGCCAGTAGTATTTTGAGCGGGGGGGCTCGCGAGCAGTTCTTC. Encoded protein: CASSILSGGAREQFF.

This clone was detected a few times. The CDR3 spells CSIAGGPGTQYF. The CDR3 DNA sequence: TGTTCGATAGCGGGGGGGCCGGGGACCCAGTACTTC. J is TRBJ2-5 and V is TRBV30; TRBD2 matches 11 bases. The CDR3 loop spans 12 amino acids. CDR1 and CDR2 from the germline V gene are GTSNPN and SVGIG (reference sequence).

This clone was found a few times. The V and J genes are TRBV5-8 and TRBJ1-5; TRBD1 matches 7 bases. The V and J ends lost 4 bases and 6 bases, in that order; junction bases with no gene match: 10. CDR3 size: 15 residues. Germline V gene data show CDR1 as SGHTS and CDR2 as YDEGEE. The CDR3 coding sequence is TGTGCCAGCAGCACCCGAGGGGGCCTAATTCAGCCCCAGCATTTT. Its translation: CASSTRGGLIQPQHF.

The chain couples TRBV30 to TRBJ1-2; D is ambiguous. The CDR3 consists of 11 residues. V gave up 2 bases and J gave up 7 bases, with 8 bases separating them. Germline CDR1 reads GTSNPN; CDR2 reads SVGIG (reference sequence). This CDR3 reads CAWSLAAGYTF. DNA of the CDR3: TGTGCCTGGAGTCTGGCTGCTGGCTACACCTTC. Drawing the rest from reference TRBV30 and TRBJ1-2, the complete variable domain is SQTIHQWPATLVQPVGSPLSLECTVEGTSNPNLYWYRQAAGRGLQLLFYSVGIGQISSEVPQNLSASRPQDRQFILSSKKLLLSDSGFYLCAWSLAAGYTFGSGTRLTVV.

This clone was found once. The CDR3 coding sequence is TGTGCCAGCAGCGTAGGAGGCGGGACAGGCACCAATGAGCAGTTCTTC. Translated, it gives CASSVGGGTGTNEQFF. The rearrangement links TRBV9 to TRBJ2-1; TRBD1 matches 8 bases. J was trimmed by 6 bases and V by 0 bases; bases with no gene match: 8. Per germline, CDR1 SGDLS and CDR2 YYNGEE. The CDR3 runs 16 residues.

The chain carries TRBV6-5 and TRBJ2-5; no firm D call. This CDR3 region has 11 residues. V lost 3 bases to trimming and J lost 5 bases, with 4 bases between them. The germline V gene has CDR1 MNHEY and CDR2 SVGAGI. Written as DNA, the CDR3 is TGTGCCAGCAGTTATCAGGAGACCCAGTACTTC. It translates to CASSYQETQYF.

CDR3 DNA: TGTGCCAGCAGCCGGGACAGGGGGTCTTATGGCTACACCTTC. Translating it yields CASSRDRGSYGYTF. The chain has TRBV7-9 and TRBJ1-2; 11 bases match TRBD1. Germline CDR1 and CDR2: SEHNR and FQNEAQ (reference sequence). The CDR3 is made up of 14 amino acids. V gave up 5 bases and J gave up 5 bases; unmatched junction bases: 4. Supplemented by reference TRBV7-9 and TRBJ1-2, the full variable domain reads DTGVSQNPRHKITKRGQNVTFRCDPISEHNRLYWYRQTLGQGPEFLTYFQNEAQLEKSRLLSDRFSAERPKGSFSTLEIQRTEQGDSAMYLCASSRDRGSYGYTFGSGTRLTVV.

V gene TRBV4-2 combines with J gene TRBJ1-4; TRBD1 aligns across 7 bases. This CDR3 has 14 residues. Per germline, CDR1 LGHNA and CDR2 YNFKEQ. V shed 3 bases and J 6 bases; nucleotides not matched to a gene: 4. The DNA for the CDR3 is TGTGCCAGCAGCCAGGGGACAGTTGATGAAAAACTGTTTTTT. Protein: CASSQGTVDEKLFF.

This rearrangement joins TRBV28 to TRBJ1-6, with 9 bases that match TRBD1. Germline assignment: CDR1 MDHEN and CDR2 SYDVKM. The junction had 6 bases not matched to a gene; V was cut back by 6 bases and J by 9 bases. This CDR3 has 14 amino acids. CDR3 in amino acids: CASRMGQGSSPLHF. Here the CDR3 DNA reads TGTGCCAGCAGGATGGGACAGGGCAGTTCACCCCTCCACTTT.

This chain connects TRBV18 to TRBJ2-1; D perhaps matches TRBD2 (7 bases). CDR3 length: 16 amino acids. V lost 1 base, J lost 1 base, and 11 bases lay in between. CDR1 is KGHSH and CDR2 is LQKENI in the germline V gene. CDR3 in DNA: TGTGCCAGCTCACCACGGGGGGGCTGGTCCTACAATGAGCAGTTCTTC. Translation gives CASSPRGGWSYNEQFF.

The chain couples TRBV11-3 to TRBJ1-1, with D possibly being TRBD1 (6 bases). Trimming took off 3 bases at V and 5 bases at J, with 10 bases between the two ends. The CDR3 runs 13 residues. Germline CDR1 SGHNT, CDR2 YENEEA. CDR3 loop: CASSFSGVTEAFF. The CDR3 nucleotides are TGTGCCAGCAGCTTTTCAGGGGTGACTGAAGCTTTCTTT.

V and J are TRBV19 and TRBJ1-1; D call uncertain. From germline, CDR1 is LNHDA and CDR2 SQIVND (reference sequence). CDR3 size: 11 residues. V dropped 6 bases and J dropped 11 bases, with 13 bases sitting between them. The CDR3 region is CASREGRHAFF. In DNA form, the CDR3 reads TGTGCCAGTAGGGAGGGCAGACACGCTTTCTTT.

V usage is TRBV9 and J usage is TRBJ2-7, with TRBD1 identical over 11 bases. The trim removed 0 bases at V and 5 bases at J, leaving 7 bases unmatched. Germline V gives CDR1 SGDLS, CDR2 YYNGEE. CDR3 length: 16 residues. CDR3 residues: CASSVGGQGALDEQYF. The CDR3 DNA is TGTGCCAGCAGCGTAGGCGGACAGGGGGCCTTGGACGAGCAGTACTTC.

The chain's CDR3 is CASSPKQESPEAFF. The CDR3 DNA follows: TGTGCCAGCAGCCCAAAACAGGAAAGCCCTGAAGCTTTCTTT. This chain uses TRBV11-2 with TRBJ1-1, with D maybe TRBD1 (5 bases). Germline V gives CDR1 SGHAT, CDR2 FQNNGV. This CDR3 comprises 14 residues. V lost 5 bases, J lost 6 bases, and 16 bases lay in between.

The chain's CDR3 is CSVATGIDYGYTF. The CDR3 nucleotides are TGCAGCGTTGCGACAGGGATAGACTATGGCTACACCTTC. V and J are TRBV29-1 and TRBJ1-2, with 7 bases lining up with TRBD1. V gave up 4 bases and J gave up 3 bases; unmatched junction bases: 5. CDR3 length equals 13 residues. Germline V gene data show CDR1 as SQVTM and CDR2 as ANQGSEA.

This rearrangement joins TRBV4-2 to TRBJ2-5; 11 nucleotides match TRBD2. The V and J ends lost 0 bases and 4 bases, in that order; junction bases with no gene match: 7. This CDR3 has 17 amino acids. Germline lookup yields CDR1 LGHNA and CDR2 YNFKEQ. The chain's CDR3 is CASSQEVAGGLLETQYF. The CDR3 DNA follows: TGTGCCAGCAGCCAAGAGGTAGCGGGGGGGCTTTTAGAGACCCAGTACTTC.

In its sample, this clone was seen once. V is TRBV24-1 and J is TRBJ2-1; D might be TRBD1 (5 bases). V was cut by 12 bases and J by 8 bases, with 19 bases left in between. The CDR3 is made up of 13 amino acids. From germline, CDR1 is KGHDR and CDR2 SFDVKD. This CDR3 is CAVDSLQSDEQFF. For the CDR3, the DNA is TGTGCCGTCGACAGTTTACAATCGGATGAGCAGTTCTTC.

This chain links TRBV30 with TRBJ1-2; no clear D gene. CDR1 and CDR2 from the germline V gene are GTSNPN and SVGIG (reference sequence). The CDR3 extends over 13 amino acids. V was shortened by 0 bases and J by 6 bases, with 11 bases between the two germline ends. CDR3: CAWSVRLPHGYTF. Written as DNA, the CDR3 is TGTGCCTGGAGTGTACGGTTACCCCATGGCTACACCTTC.

CDR3 in amino acids: CASSQGDRGSYEQYF. Written as DNA, the CDR3 is TGTGCCAGCAGCCAAGGAGACAGGGGCTCCTACGAGCAGTACTTC. The chain recombines TRBV4-2 with TRBJ2-7; TRBD1 matches at 8 bases. From germline, CDR1 is LGHNA and CDR2 YNFKEQ. The CDR3 has 15 amino acids. The ends lost 1 base at V and 0 bases at J; junction bases unmatched: 2.

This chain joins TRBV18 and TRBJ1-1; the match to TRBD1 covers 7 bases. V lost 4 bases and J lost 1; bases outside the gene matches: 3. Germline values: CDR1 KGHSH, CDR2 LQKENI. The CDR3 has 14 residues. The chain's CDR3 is CASSLTGPNTEAFF. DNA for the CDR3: TGTGCCAGCTCACTGACAGGGCCGAACACTGAAGCTTTCTTT.

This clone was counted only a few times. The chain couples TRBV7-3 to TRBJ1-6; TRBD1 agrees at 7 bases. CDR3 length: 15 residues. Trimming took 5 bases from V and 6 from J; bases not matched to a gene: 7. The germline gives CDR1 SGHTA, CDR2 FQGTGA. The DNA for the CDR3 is TGTGCCAGCAGCGCCCGGGACAGCCTTAATTCACCCCTCCACTTT. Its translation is CASSARDSLNSPLHF.

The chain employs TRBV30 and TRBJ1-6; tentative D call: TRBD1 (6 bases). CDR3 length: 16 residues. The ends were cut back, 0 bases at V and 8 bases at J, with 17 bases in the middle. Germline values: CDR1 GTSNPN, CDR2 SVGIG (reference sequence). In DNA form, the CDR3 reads TGTGCCTGGAGTGTAACAGGGCAGGAAGGTTATTCACCCCTCCACTTT. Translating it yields CAWSVTGQEGYSPLHF.

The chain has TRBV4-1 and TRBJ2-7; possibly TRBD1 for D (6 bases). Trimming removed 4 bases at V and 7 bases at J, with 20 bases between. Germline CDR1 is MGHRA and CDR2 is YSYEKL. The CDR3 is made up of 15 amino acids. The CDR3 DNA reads TGCGCCAGCAGCCCCCAACAGGGCCGACTTGGTGAGCAGTACTTC. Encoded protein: CASSPQQGRLGEQYF.

The CDR3 nucleotides read TGTGCCAGCCGACAGGGATTACCTAACTATGGCTACACCTTC. Translating it yields CASRQGLPNYGYTF. The chain carries TRBV25-1 and TRBJ1-2; 7 bases line up with TRBD1. With 8 bases clipped from V and 0 bases from J, the junction kept 6 bases outside the gene matches. This CDR3 is built from 14 residues. CDR1 is MGHDK, CDR2 SYGVNS, per germline.

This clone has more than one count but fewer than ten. The CDR3 region has the DNA TGTGCCTGGAGTGGGGGACTAGCGGGCACAGATACGCAGTATTTT. This gives the protein CAWSGGLAGTDTQYF. This chain joins TRBV30 and TRBJ2-3; TRBD2 matches at 11 bases. Per the germline V gene, CDR1 is GTSNPN and CDR2 is SVGIG (reference sequence). The CDR3 totals 15 residues. Trimming cost V 1 base and J 1 base; bases outside gene matches: 1.

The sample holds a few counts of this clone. DNA for the CDR3: TGCGCCAGCAGCCCCAGGCCGGGACAGGGTGACGAGCAGTACTTC. It specifies CASSPRPGQGDEQYF. The rearrangement joins TRBV5-1 to TRBJ2-7, with 9 bases lining up with TRBD1. The junction had 10 bases not matched to a gene; V was cut back by 4 bases and J by 5 bases. The CDR3 spans 15 residues. Germline V gene data show CDR1 as SGHRS and CDR2 as YFSETQ. Full variable domain (missing parts from reference TRBV5-1 and TRBJ2-7): KAGVTQTPRYLIKTRGQQVTLSCSPISGHRSVSWYQQTPGQGLQFLFEYFSETQRNKGNFPGRFSGRQFSNSRSEMNVSTLELGDSALYLCASSPRPGQGDEQYFGPGTRLTVT.

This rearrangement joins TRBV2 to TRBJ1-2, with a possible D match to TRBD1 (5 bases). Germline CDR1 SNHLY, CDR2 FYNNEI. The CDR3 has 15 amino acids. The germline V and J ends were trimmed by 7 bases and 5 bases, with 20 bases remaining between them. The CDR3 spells CASNLQQVLRYGYTF. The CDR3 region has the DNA TGTGCCAGCAATCTCCAACAGGTTCTTCGGTATGGCTACACCTTC. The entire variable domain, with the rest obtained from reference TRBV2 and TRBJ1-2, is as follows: EPEVTQTPSHQVTQMGQEVILRCVPISNHLYFYWYRQILGQKVEFLVSFYNNEISEKSEIFDDQFSVERPDGSNFTLKIRSTKLEDSAMYFCASNLQQVLRYGYTFGSGTRLTVV.

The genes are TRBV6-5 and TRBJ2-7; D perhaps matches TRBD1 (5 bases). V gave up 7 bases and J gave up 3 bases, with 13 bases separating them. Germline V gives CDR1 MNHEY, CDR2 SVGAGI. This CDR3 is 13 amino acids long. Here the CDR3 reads CASTRPGIYEQYF. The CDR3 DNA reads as TGTGCCAGCACCCGACCAGGGATCTACGAGCAGTACTTC.

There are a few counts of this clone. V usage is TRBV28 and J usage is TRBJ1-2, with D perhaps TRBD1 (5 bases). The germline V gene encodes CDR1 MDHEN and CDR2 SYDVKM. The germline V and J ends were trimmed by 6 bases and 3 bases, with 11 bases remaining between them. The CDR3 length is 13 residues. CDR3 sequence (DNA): TGTGCCAGCAGACCTACAGGAGACTATGGCTACACCTTC. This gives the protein CASRPTGDYGYTF.

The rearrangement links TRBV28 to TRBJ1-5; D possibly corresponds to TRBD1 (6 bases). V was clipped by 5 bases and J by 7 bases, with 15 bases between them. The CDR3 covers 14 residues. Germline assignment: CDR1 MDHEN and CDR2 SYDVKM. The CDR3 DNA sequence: TGTGCCAGCAGTGGGTCCCAGGGGTCCCAGCCCCAGCATTTT. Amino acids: CASSGSQGSQPQHF.

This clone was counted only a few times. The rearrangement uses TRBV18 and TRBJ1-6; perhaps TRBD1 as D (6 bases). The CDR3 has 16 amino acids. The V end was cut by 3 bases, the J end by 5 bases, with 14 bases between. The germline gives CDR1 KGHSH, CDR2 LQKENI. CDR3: CASSPTGFRDNSPLHF. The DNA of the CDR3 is TGTGCCAGCTCACCTACAGGGTTTAGGGATAATTCACCCCTCCACTTT.